A single T cell receptor (beta chain) is shown here with its context. Antigen unknown. This entry is derived from a study of blood T cells in healthy people across ages. Study information: There was about one barcoded beta molecule captured by template switching per two T cells.

The germline V gene encodes CDR1 SNHLY and CDR2 FYNNEI. Trimming stripped 8 bases from V and 6 bases from J, with 14 bases between. The CDR3 runs 13 residues. Study-level findings and limits: The fall in TCR beta diversity per million T cells was roughly linear with age.

A sample-barcoded 5' primer and a J-beta primer mix were used in a second PCR of roughly 7 to 11 cycles. A template-switch adaptor containing 12 random nucleotides labeled each cDNA molecule. Each CDR3 protein gets one entry after TCRdb re-called the 5' RACE reads with MiXCR. The table has about 1.5 million distinct CDR3 sequences, 35% to 45% seen once. The chain uses TRBV2 and TRBJ1-5; a possible D gene is TRBD1 (5 bases). This TCR was recovered from a woman aged 18-29 years in good health. Sequencing was carried out using blood. In nucleotides, the CDR3 is TGTGCCAGCGGGACGGCTTTGGGTCAGCCCCAGCATTTT. Amino acid sequence: CASGTALGQPQHF.